Below are 5 T cell receptor beta chains sequenced from a single sample in a study of blood T cell repertoires in COVID-19. TCRdb's copy holds only in-frame clones and misses some; the assay was immunoSEQ multiplex PCR. The sample has 250,000 to 350,000 clones, 70% to 90% seen once. Source material: peripheral blood. These receptors originate from a woman aged 50 to 60 who had recovered from COVID-19.

The chain combines TRBV18 with TRBJ2-7; 13 positions match TRBD2. The CDR3 runs to 17 residues. The trim removed 4 bases at V and 2 bases at J, leaving 8 bases unmatched. CDR1 is KGHSH, CDR2 LQKENI, per germline. As DNA, the CDR3 is TGTGCCAGCTCACGAGGGACTAGCGGGACGAGCCCCTACGAGCAGTACTTC. Protein product: CASSRGTSGTSPYEQYF.

The chain recombines TRBV7-2 with TRBJ1-2, with unresolved D. Trimming removed 10 bases from V and 6 bases from J, with 15 bases in between. Germline V gene lookup returns CDR1 SGHTA and CDR2 FQGNSA. The CDR3 has 12 amino acids. The CDR3 spells CANPPQVNGYTF. The CDR3 DNA sequence: TGTGCCAACCCCCCCCAGGTAAATGGCTACACCTTC.

V is TRBV4-1 and J is TRBJ2-7, with TRBD2 matching over 7 bases. The CDR3 runs to 16 residues. Losses at the gene ends were 1 base for V and 3 bases for J; bases not matched to a gene: 9. CDR1 is MGHRA, CDR2 YSYEKL, per germline. The CDR3 reads CASSQGVGRENYEQYF. The CDR3 DNA follows: TGCGCCAGCAGCCAAGGCGTAGGGCGGGAGAACTACGAGCAGTACTTC.

The chain carries TRBV5-4 and TRBJ2-5, with 8 bases that match TRBD2. This CDR3 is 16 amino acids long. Trimming removed 2 bases from V and 5 bases from J; junction bases left unmatched: 11. Germline-derived CDR1 and CDR2 are SGHNT and YYREEE (reference sequence). In DNA, the CDR3 is TGTGCCAGCAGCTTTTACGGGAGGGCCTATCAGGAGACCCAGTACTTC. This gives the protein CASSFYGRAYQETQYF.

V usage is TRBV18 and J usage is TRBJ2-1; 14 nucleotides align to TRBD2. This CDR3 is 18 amino acids long. Germline CDR1 and CDR2: KGHSH and LQKENI. With V trimmed by 3 bases and J by 5 bases, 9 bases remained unmatched. CDR3 sequence: CASSPRLAGGPGNNEQFF. DNA of the CDR3: TGTGCCAGCTCACCTCGACTAGCGGGAGGGCCAGGGAACAATGAGCAGTTCTTC. Complete variable domain (other parts from reference TRBV18 and TRBJ2-1): NAGVMQNPRHLVRRRGQEARLRCSPMKGHSHVYWYRQLPEEGLKFMVYLQKENIIDESGMPKERFSAEFPKEGPSILRIQQVVRGDSAAYFCASSPRLAGGPGNNEQFFGPGTRLTVL.